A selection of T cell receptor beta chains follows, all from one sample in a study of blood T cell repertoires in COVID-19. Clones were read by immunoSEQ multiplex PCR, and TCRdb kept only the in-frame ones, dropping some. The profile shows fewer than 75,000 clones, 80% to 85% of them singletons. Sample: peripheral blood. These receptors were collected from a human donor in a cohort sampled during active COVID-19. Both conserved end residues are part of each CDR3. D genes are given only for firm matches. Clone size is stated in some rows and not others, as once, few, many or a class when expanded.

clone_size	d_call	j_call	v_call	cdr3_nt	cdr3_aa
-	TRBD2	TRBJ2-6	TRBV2	TGTGCCAGCAGCCCTGATGCGGGGGGGATGCATTTC	CASSPDAGGMHF
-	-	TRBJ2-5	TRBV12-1	TGTGCCAGCAGCCAACTAGCGGAAGAGACCCAGTACTTC	CASSQLAEETQYF
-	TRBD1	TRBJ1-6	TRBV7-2	TGTGCCAGCAGCTCCACCGGGACAGGGAATTCACCCCTCCACTTT	CASSSTGTGNSPLHF
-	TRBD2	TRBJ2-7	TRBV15	TGTGCCACCAGCAAACTAGCGGGGGGATCCTACGAGCAGTACTTC	CATSKLAGGSYEQYF
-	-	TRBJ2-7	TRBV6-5	TGTGCCAGCAGCCTCGGGAGAAACTACGAGCAGTACTTC	CASSLGRNYEQYF
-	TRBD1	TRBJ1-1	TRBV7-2	TGTGCCAGCAGCGTAGGACAGGGGAACACTGAAGCTTTCTTT	CASSVGQGNTEAFF
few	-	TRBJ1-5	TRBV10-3	TGTGCCATCAGTGAGACAGGTCGGAGCAATCAGCCCCAGCATTTT	CAISETGRSNQPQHF
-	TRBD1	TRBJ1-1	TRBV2	TGTGCCAGCCGACTAGGACAGGGGGCGCCCACTGAAGCTTTCTTT	CASRLGQGAPTEAFF
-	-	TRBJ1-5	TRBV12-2	TGTGCAAGTCGCTTAGGAGGTGGGGCACGTCGGGACAGGGGTCAGCCCCAGCATTTT	CASRLGGGARRDRGQPQHF
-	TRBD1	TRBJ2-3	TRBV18	TGTGCCAGCTCACCACCGACAGGGGGGACAGATACGCAGTATTTT	CASSPPTGGTDTQYF
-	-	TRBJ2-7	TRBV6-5	TGTGCCAGCAGTTACTCGTGGCAGGACACCTACGAGCAGTACTTC	CASSYSWQDTYEQYF
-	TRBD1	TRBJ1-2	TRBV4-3	TGCGCCAGCAGCCAAACCCGGGACAGGGGGCTAAGCTACACCTTC	CASSQTRDRGLSYTF
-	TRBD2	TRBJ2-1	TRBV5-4	TGTGCCAGCAGCGATCTAGCGGGGGCGGATGAGCAGTTCTTC	CASSDLAGADEQFF